The next 4 T cell receptor beta chains were all read from a single sample in a study of control samples from healthy donors and cancer patients. Assay used: immunoSEQ multiplex PCR; TCRdb lists only in-frame clones, some missing. The profile shows more than 70,000 clones, about 95% of them singletons. The sequenced sample consisted of blood. The receptors shown here come from a woman in her 30s in good health.

The rearrangement links TRBV19 to TRBJ2-2; TRBD2 is a possible D gene (6 bases). The germline V and J ends were trimmed by 5 bases and 0 bases, with 13 bases remaining between them. Germline-derived CDR1 and CDR2 are LNHDA and SQIVND (reference sequence). This CDR3 contains 16 residues. The CDR3 reads CASSYSWGANTGELFF. CDR3 coding DNA: TGTGCCAGTAGTTATTCCTGGGGGGCGAACACCGGGGAGCTGTTTTTT.

The chain recombines TRBV11-2 with TRBJ1-5, with a possible D match to TRBD1 (6 bases). CDR3 size: 15 residues. Trimming pared 1 base from V and 1 base from J, leaving 8 bases between. CDR1 and CDR2 (germline): SGHAT, FQNNGV. The CDR3 sequence: CASSLVGGSNQPQHF. CDR3 coding DNA: TGTGCCAGCAGCTTAGTTGGGGGCAGCAATCAGCCCCAGCATTTT.

This rearrangement joins TRBV5-1 to TRBJ1-1; 7 bases match TRBD1. Trimming took 4 bases from V and 2 from J; bases not matched to a gene: 5. The CDR3 sequence is 14 residues long. In germline, CDR1 is SGHRS, CDR2 YFSETQ. CDR3 coding DNA: TGCGCCAGCAGCGGGGGACAGACTAACACTGAAGCTTTCTTT. It translates to CASSGGQTNTEAFF. Filled out from reference TRBV5-1 and TRBJ1-1, the complete variable domain reads KAGVTQTPRYLIKTRGQQVTLSCSPISGHRSVSWYQQTPGQGLQFLFEYFSETQRNKGNFPGRFSGRQFSNSRSEMNVSTLELGDSALYLCASSGGQTNTEAFFGQGTRLTVV.

CDR3 loop: CASSAVQNYGYTF. For the CDR3, the DNA is TGCGCCAGCAGTGCAGTACAAAACTATGGCTACACCTTC. The chain has TRBV10-2 and TRBJ1-2; no clear D. This CDR3 is 13 amino acids long. From germline, CDR1 is WSHSY and CDR2 SAAADI. The ends were cut back, 4 bases at V and 2 bases at J, with 8 bases in the middle.